What follows are 26 T cell receptor beta chains derived from one specimen sequenced in a study of PD-L1 blockade in urothelial cancer. Only in-frame clones appear in the TCRdb table, and some are missing; sequencing was by immunoSEQ multiplex PCR. The table shows roughly 50,000 clones, with 77% occurring only once. The sample in question was PBMCs, obtained around atezolizumab (anti-PD-L1) treatment. The receptors stem from a man aged 70-80 years with urothelial cancer.

The chain carries TRBV12-5 and TRBJ2-1; D perhaps matches TRBD1 (6 bases). CDR1 and CDR2 (germline): LGHNT, FRNRAP. CDR3 length equals 15 residues. V lost 5 bases to trimming and J lost 5 bases, with 16 bases between them. The chain's CDR3 is CASGGIQDRDNEQFF. DNA of the CDR3: TGTGCTAGTGGTGGGATCCAGGACAGAGACAATGAGCAGTTCTTC.

Turning to this clone: Other DNA sequences in this specimen translate into the identical CDR3. The chain recombines TRBV5-1 with TRBJ2-3, with no clear D. CDR1 is SGHRS and CDR2 is YFSETQ in the germline V gene. This CDR3 region has 14 residues. V gave up 0 bases and J gave up 3 bases, with 8 bases separating them. The CDR3 loop is CASSLGLETDTQYF. The CDR3 bases are TGCGCCAGCAGCTTGGGGTTGGAGACAGATACGCAGTATTTT.

In its sample, this clone was seen a few times. V usage is TRBV7-9 and J usage is TRBJ2-7; 8 positions match TRBD1. Germline CDR1 and CDR2: SEHNR and FQNEAQ (reference sequence). J was trimmed by 5 bases and V by 5 bases; bases with no gene match: 5. There are 13 residues in the CDR3. The CDR3 sequence is CASSAWTGNEQYF. The CDR3 DNA is TGTGCCAGCAGCGCCTGGACAGGGAACGAGCAGTACTTC.

The V and J genes are TRBV7-2 and TRBJ1-1; the D gene is possibly TRBD1 (5 bases). V gave up 1 base and J gave up 3 bases, with 6 bases separating them. CDR1 and CDR2 from the germline V gene are SGHTA and FQGNSA. CDR3 length: 13 residues. The CDR3 here is CASSLVGDTEAFF. CDR3 nucleotide sequence: TGTGCCAGCAGCTTAGTAGGGGACACTGAAGCTTTCTTT.

In this sample, this clone turned up once. The V and J genes are TRBV7-9 and TRBJ2-7, with 12 nucleotides matching TRBD2. With 6 bases clipped from V and 2 bases from J, the junction kept 17 bases outside the gene matches. CDR3 length: 19 amino acids. CDR1 and CDR2 (germline): SEHNR, FQNEAQ (reference sequence). Here the CDR3 DNA reads TGTGCCAGCAGTCGACAGGGGCGCGTGGCTAGCGGGAGGGCCTACGAGCAGTACTTC. Translating it yields CASSRQGRVASGRAYEQYF.

The chain links TRBV2 to TRBJ2-2; 7 bases agree with TRBD1. CDR1 and CDR2 from the germline V gene are SNHLY and FYNNEI. V lost 5 bases to trimming and J lost 1 base; unmatched junction nucleotides: 4. The CDR3 has 15 residues. CDR3 region: CASSQDRLNTGELFF. For the CDR3, the DNA is TGTGCCAGCAGTCAGGACAGGTTGAACACCGGGGAGCTGTTTTTT.

Concerning this clone itself: Within the sample, other DNA sequences also encode this same CDR3. CDR3 amino acids: CASSPGGGNQPQHF. CDR3 in DNA: TGTGCCAGCAGTCCGGGGGGGGGCAATCAGCCCCAGCATTTT. The chain carries TRBV2 and TRBJ1-5, with TRBD1 as a possible D gene (5 bases). The CDR3 totals 14 residues. With 5 bases removed from V and 2 bases from J, the gap between germline ends came to 10 bases. Germline loops: CDR1 SNHLY, CDR2 FYNNEI.

The chain uses TRBV6-4 and TRBJ2-2, with TRBD1 as a possible D gene (6 bases). The CDR3 totals 13 residues. V was trimmed by 6 bases and J by 7 bases, leaving 12 bases between them. Germline CDR1 reads MRHNA; CDR2 reads SNTAGT. The CDR3 DNA sequence: TGTGCCAGCAGCTACAGGGAGAACGGGGAGCTGTTTTTT. Translated, it gives CASSYRENGELFF.

The V call is TRBV14, the J call TRBJ2-2; D is undetermined. The CDR3 spans 14 residues. CDR1 is SGHDN and CDR2 is FVKESK in the germline V gene. V was trimmed by 2 bases and J by 1 base, leaving 5 bases between them. The CDR3 region has the DNA TGTGCCAGCAGCCAACTGCGGAACACCGGGGAGCTGTTTTTT. Its protein is CASSQLRNTGELFF.

The chain links TRBV19 to TRBJ1-6, with 10 bases that match TRBD1. The CDR3 extends over 17 amino acids. V was pared by 7 bases and J by 0 bases, with 6 bases of the junction left unmatched. Germline CDR1 and CDR2: LNHDA and SQIVND (reference sequence). CDR3 in amino acids: CASNRGQGNSYNSPLHF. CDR3 DNA: TGTGCCAGTAACCGGGGACAGGGGAACTCCTATAATTCACCCCTCCACTTT.

The chain recombines TRBV7-2 with TRBJ2-1; a weak D match, TRBD2 (5 bases). The CDR3 extends over 15 amino acids. The germline V and J ends were trimmed by 5 bases and 10 bases, with 21 bases remaining between them. Germline loops: CDR1 SGHTA, CDR2 FQGNSA. The CDR3 is CASSPTARIGEEQFF. As DNA, the CDR3 is TGTGCCAGCAGCCCCACCGCCCGAATTGGGGAGGAGCAGTTCTTC. The entire variable domain, with the rest obtained from reference TRBV7-2 and TRBJ2-1, is as follows: GAGVSQSPSNKVTEKGKDVELRCDPISGHTALYWYRQSLGQGLEFLIYFQGNSAPDKSGLPSDRFSAERTGGSVSTLTIQRTQQEDSAVYLCASSPTARIGEEQFFGPGTRLTVL.

The V and J genes are TRBV6-1 and TRBJ2-7; tentatively, D is TRBD1 (6 bases). From germline, CDR1 is MNHNS and CDR2 SASEGT. CDR3 length: 14 amino acids. Trimming removed 8 bases at V and 4 bases at J, with 18 bases between. The CDR3 DNA sequence: TGTGCCAGCCTTAAACAGGGTCTGAGGTACGAGCAGTACTTC. Protein: CASLKQGLRYEQYF.

Written as DNA, the CDR3 is TGTGCCAGCTCACCACCCGGGGATCGCTACGAGCAGTACTTC. This codes for CASSPPGDRYEQYF. The V call is TRBV18, the J call TRBJ2-7, with D possibly matching TRBD2 (5 bases). V gave up 0 bases and J gave up 3 bases, with 9 bases separating them. This CDR3 has 14 residues. Germline V CDR1 and CDR2: KGHSH, LQKENI.

The CDR3 DNA reads TGTGCCAGCAGCTTAGCCCCAACCCGCAAACTAACCTCCTACGAGCAGTACTTC. Translated, it gives CASSLAPTRKLTSYEQYF. J is TRBJ2-7 and V is TRBV7-6; D is undetermined. CDR1 is SGHVS, CDR2 FNYEAQ, per germline. Trimming took 0 bases from V and 0 from J, leaving 18 bases between them. The CDR3 consists of 18 residues. Full variable domain (rest looked up from reference TRBV7-6 and TRBJ2-7): GAGVSQSPRYKVTKRGQDVALRCDPISGHVSLYWYRQALGQGPEFLTYFNYEAQQDKSGLPNDRFSAERPEGSISTLTIQRTEQRDSAMYRCASSLAPTRKLTSYEQYFGPGTRLTVT.

The CDR3 DNA is TGTGCCAGCAGTGAGGCCAGGTATAACACTGAAGCTTTCTTT. This sequence encodes CASSEARYNTEAFF. The chain uses TRBV2 and TRBJ1-1; D unclear. V lost 3 bases and J lost 2, with 10 bases in between. The germline CDR1 and CDR2 sequences are SNHLY and FYNNEI. The CDR3 spans 14 residues.

This rearrangement joins TRBV9 to TRBJ2-7; 7 nucleotides align to TRBD2. J gave up 0 bases and V 2 bases, and 2 bases lay outside the gene matches. The CDR3 has 14 amino acids. Germline CDR1 reads SGDLS; CDR2 reads YYNGEE. The CDR3 loop is CASSVSSGSYEQYF. CDR3 DNA: TGTGCCAGCAGCGTGTCTAGCGGCTCCTACGAGCAGTACTTC.

This sequence joins TRBV2 and TRBJ1-4; 8 bases are a match to TRBD1. This CDR3 is 14 amino acids long. In germline, CDR1 is SNHLY, CDR2 FYNNEI. V lost 5 bases to trimming and J lost 5 bases; unmatched junction nucleotides: 4. The CDR3 region has the DNA TGTGCCAGCAGTTTCCAGGGGGCCAATGAAAAACTGTTTTTT. Its translation: CASSFQGANEKLFF.

The chain uses TRBV19 and TRBJ2-1, with TRBD2 identical over 11 bases. The CDR3 runs 16 residues. Germline V gives CDR1 LNHDA, CDR2 SQIVND (reference sequence). The J segment lost 6 bases and the V segment lost 4 bases, leaving 8 bases of the junction unmatched. The CDR3 DNA sequence: TGTGCCAGTAGTACCCAACTAGCGGGAGTTTCCAATGAGCAGTTCTTC. As protein: CASSTQLAGVSNEQFF.

This chain connects TRBV5-1 to TRBJ2-3; the D is unclear. CDR3 length: 10 amino acids. The V gene lost 6 bases and the J gene lost 5 bases, with 4 bases spanning the gap. Germline CDR1 and CDR2: SGHRS and YFSETQ. CDR3 nucleotides: TGCGCCAGCAAACAAGATACGCAGTATTTT. It specifies CASKQDTQYF. Full variable domain (missing parts from reference TRBV5-1 and TRBJ2-3): KAGVTQTPRYLIKTRGQQVTLSCSPISGHRSVSWYQQTPGQGLQFLFEYFSETQRNKGNFPGRFSGRQFSNSRSEMNVSTLELGDSALYLCASKQDTQYFGPGTRLTVL.

The V and J genes are TRBV15 and TRBJ2-2, with TRBD2 matching 10 bases. The CDR3 runs to 14 residues. Trimming removed 5 bases from V and 6 bases from J; junction bases left unmatched: 3. The germline CDR1 and CDR2 sequences are LNHNV and YYDKDF (reference sequence). CDR3 loop: CATSVGLAAGELFF. The CDR3 DNA reads as TGTGCCACCAGCGTCGGACTAGCGGCCGGGGAGCTGTTTTTT.

For the CDR3, the DNA is TGTGCCAGCAGCGCCCTGAGGGCGAGCGGGATCTACAATGAGCAGTTCTTC. It specifies CASSALRASGIYNEQFF. V and J are TRBV9 and TRBJ2-1; 7 positions match TRBD2. This CDR3 has 17 residues. V was clipped by 3 bases and J by 3 bases; unmatched bases: 12. Germline V gives CDR1 SGDLS, CDR2 YYNGEE.

A few counts support this clone. This chain links TRBV19 with TRBJ2-1; possible D gene TRBD2, 5 bases. With 1 base removed from V and 6 bases from J, the gap between germline ends came to 13 bases. Germline V CDR1 and CDR2: LNHDA, SQIVND (reference sequence). The CDR3 is 15 residues long. CDR3 in DNA: TGTGCCAGTAGTATAGCCGGGGTAGCGCTCAATGAGCAGTTCTTC. As protein: CASSIAGVALNEQFF.

In nucleotides, the CDR3 is TGTGCCAGTAGACAGGGGGCGCGCACTGAAGCTTTCTTT. Its translation: CASRQGARTEAFF. The V gene is TRBV27, the J gene TRBJ1-1, with 10 bases aligning to TRBD1. Germline CDR1 is MNHEY and CDR2 is SMNVEV (reference sequence). The CDR3 is 13 amino acids. V dropped 9 bases and J dropped 4; count of bases not matched to a gene: 5.

The table lists this clone with a count of one. The J gene is TRBJ2-3, the V gene TRBV4-3; D perhaps matches TRBD1 (5 bases). V was cut by 0 bases and J by 0 bases, with 7 bases left in between. CDR1 and CDR2 (germline): LGHNA, YSLEER. CDR3 length equals 15 residues. The CDR3 is CASSQDRTSTDTQYF. CDR3 coding DNA: TGCGCCAGCAGCCAAGACAGGACAAGCACAGATACGCAGTATTTT.

J is TRBJ1-3 and V is TRBV10-3; D remains unclear. CDR3 size: 14 residues. Germline CDR1 reads ENHRY; CDR2 reads SYGVKD. With 4 bases removed from V and 0 bases from J, the gap between germline ends came to 7 bases. CDR3 bases: TGTGCCATCAGTGGCGGCCTCTCTGGAAACACCATATATTTT. This sequence encodes CAISGGLSGNTIYF.

The chain employs TRBV6-5 and TRBJ1-2; possible D gene TRBD1, 5 bases. The length of the CDR3 is 14 residues. The germline CDR1 and CDR2 sequences are MNHEY and SVGAGI. V lost 6 bases, J lost 8 bases, and 19 bases lay in between. The CDR3 DNA sequence: TGTGCCAGCAGCGGATTTGGAGGGGCAGGGGGCTACACCTTC. This translates into CASSGFGGAGGYTF.